The entry below gives a single T cell receptor beta chain sequence along with its context. This receptor's antigen is unknown. No qualities accompany the bases; no much larger clone lies one base away. Spanning cysteine to phenylalanine, the CDR3 consists of 14 amino acids. CDR3 DNA is the only sequence kept; it has 42 bases, read in frame from the first base. CDR1 SNHLY and CDR2 FYNNEI are derived from the germline V gene. For this chain, trimming is 7 bases at the V end and 6 bases at the J end, and the number of junction bases without a gene match is 10. One collaborating source in Seattle enrolled patients during active infection and followed them longitudinally through the course of disease. The collaborating institutions used their own protocols to collect whole blood in K2EDTA tubes. For TCRbeta analysis, collaborators shipped samples as frozen whole blood, isolated PBMCs, or DNA extracted from either of those sample types.

This sample stems from a study of blood T cell repertoires in COVID-19 (dated by TCRdb to the early 2020s). For context, the study as a whole: Samples from collaborators originated in the United States, Italy and Spain and spanned both the acute and convalescent phases of COVID-19. The prospective study material was composed of cDNA or gDNA derived from T cells, B-cell-depleted T cells, or PBMCs. A de-identified subject ID, COVID-19 status, age in years and sex were almost always included in the sample metadata. Deeply sampled blood TCRbeta repertoires from subjects exposed to, actively infected with, or recovered from COVID-19 were included in the dataset. Samples were obtained from the ongoing ImmuneRACE study (first 160 participants) and from some 1,300 subjects provided by 6 global collaborators. Where HLA class I and class II types were available, the types were taken from metadata supplied by the sample provider, not from assay-based typing. The repertoires were released in a freely available public database intended as a resource for research on the immune response to SARS-CoV-2. Findings and caveats that apply to the study as a whole: The quantity of clinical and demographic metadata differed by source and by participant and was supplied without curation.

TCRbeta CDR3 regions were amplified from genomic DNA by means of the immunoSEQ Assay, a bias-controlled multiplex PCR. Per the source publication's procedure: The number of nucleated cells in each sample was estimated by amplification of reference gene primers within the assay. To quantify the absolute abundance of each unique TCRbeta CDR3 rearrangement, sequence reads were collapsed and filtered. For each sample, productive Simpson clonality was calculated as the square root of Simpson's diversity index across productive rearrangements. TCRdb's version of the immuneACCESS table is confined to in-frame rearrangements and falls short of the full clone set. An unresolved V gene accounts for under half of the shortfall where checked; the remainder is of unknown origin. That table gives V, J and clone size, and the DNA gave D and trimming. This sample gives about 210,000 clones in total; over 75% of them show up just once. The top ten hold roughly 4.6% of the sample.

The specimen was peripheral blood. This clonotype was obtained from a man aged 45-65 years with COVID-19, enrolled during active disease. In this chain, TRBV2 is recombined with TRBJ2-7; a stretch of 9 junction bases matches TRBD1. The sequenced DNA is TGTGCCAGCATTACCGGGACAGGGAGGACCGAGCAGTACTTC. It specifies CASITGTGRTEQYF.